The 28 T cell receptor beta chains below all came from one sample that was sequenced in a study of CD8 T cells in ankylosing spondylitis. The study's findings and limits: Characteristic of ankylosing spondylitis blood, it appeared, was a TCR beta motif comprising eight highly homologous variants.

TCRdb used MiXCR to reprocess the 5' RACE reads, holding one entry per CDR3 protein. The data hold some 400,000 distinct CDR3 sequences, with around 20% observed a single time. These receptors' antigens are unknown. Source material: blood, either unsorted or a sorted T cell fraction (not recorded which). These receptors came from a male donor with ankylosing spondylitis.

The chain employs TRBV7-2 and TRBJ1-6; no reliable D call. The CDR3 extends over 13 amino acids. Trimming stripped 1 base from V and 10 bases from J, with 8 bases between. CDR1 SGHTA and CDR2 FQGNSA come from the germline V gene. Here the CDR3 reads CASSLEFASPLHF. The CDR3 coding sequence is TGTGCCAGCAGCTTAGAGTTCGCCTCACCCCTCCACTTT. Together with reference TRBV7-2 and TRBJ1-6, the CDR3 gives the full variable domain: GAGVSQSPSNKVTEKGKDVELRCDPISGHTALYWYRQSLGQGLEFLIYFQGNSAPDKSGLPSDRFSAERTGGSVSTLTIQRTQQEDSAVYLCASSLEFASPLHFGNGTRLTVT.

This clonotype appeared a few times. The rearrangement joins TRBV12-3 or TRBV12-4 to TRBJ2-1; 9 nucleotides line up with TRBD2. J was trimmed by 8 bases and V by 1 base; bases with no gene match: 6. The CDR3 spans 15 residues. CDR3 nucleotide sequence: TGTGCCAGCAGTTTAGGGACTAGCGTTGAGTATGAGCAGTTCTTC. This translates into CASSLGTSVEYEQFF.

This clonotype has just a few counts. This rearrangement joins TRBV27 to TRBJ2-7; 10 bases fit TRBD1. Losses at the gene ends were 5 bases for V and 1 base for J; bases not matched to a gene: 8. This CDR3 has 16 residues. Germline CDR1 reads MNHEY; CDR2 reads SMNVEV (reference sequence). CDR3 DNA: TGTGCCAGCAGTCCCCCTAGGGACAGGGGTTCCTACGAGCAGTACTTC. Translated, it gives CASSPPRDRGSYEQYF.

This clonotype was found a few times. The chain couples TRBV7-3 to TRBJ2-1; 8 positions match TRBD2. The CDR3 spans 15 residues. Trimming took 1 base from V and 8 from J; bases not matched to a gene: 7. The germline gives CDR1 SGHTA, CDR2 FQGTGA. The CDR3: CASSLNGRASHEQFF. The CDR3 nucleotides are TGTGCCAGCAGCTTAAACGGGAGGGCCTCCCATGAGCAGTTCTTC.

This clonotype appeared a few times. This chain joins TRBV27 and TRBJ2-2, with 9 bases identical to TRBD2. Germline values: CDR1 MNHEY, CDR2 SMNVEV (reference sequence). This CDR3 spans 16 amino acids. V trimming: 6 bases; J trimming: 2 bases; junction bases outside the gene matches: 7. The CDR3 loop is CASRGRREGNTGELFF. For the CDR3, the DNA is TGTGCCAGCAGGGGTAGGCGGGAGGGAAACACCGGGGAGCTGTTTTTT.

This clonotype has a handful of counts. The chain carries TRBV7-9 and TRBJ2-1, with a tentative D call TRBD2 (6 bases). The CDR3 is made up of 15 amino acids. Germline loops: CDR1 SEHNR, CDR2 FQNEAQ (reference sequence). V gave up 5 bases and J gave up 7 bases, with 18 bases separating them. The CDR3: CASSTGEGVRNEQFF. The CDR3 coding sequence is TGTGCCAGCAGCACGGGAGAAGGGGTAAGGAATGAGCAGTTCTTC.

This clonotype has just one count. J is TRBJ2-4 and V is TRBV7-8, with D perhaps matching TRBD2 (5 bases). The CDR3 runs to 14 residues. Looked up from germline, CDR1 is SGHVS and CDR2 is FQNEAQ. Trimming cost V 5 bases and J 0 bases, with 8 bases left between them. CDR3 sequence reads: CASSRGGAKNIQYF. The CDR3 DNA is TGTGCCAGCAGCCGGGGTGGAGCCAAAAACATTCAGTACTTC.

The chain combines TRBV6-1 with TRBJ1-4, with D perhaps TRBD1 (5 bases). The length of the CDR3 is 16 residues. The germline V gene has CDR1 MNHNS and CDR2 SASEGT. The V end was cut by 8 bases, the J end by 8 bases, with 24 bases between. CDR3 coding DNA: TGTGCCAGCGGACACCCCCGCCGAGGTGCGGGGGAAAAACTGTTTTTT. It yields the protein CASGHPRRGAGEKLFF.

This clonotype showed up many times. The gene calls are TRBV25-1 and TRBJ2-1; no clear D gene. The CDR3 has 11 residues. Germline V gene sequence: CDR1 MGHDK, CDR2 SYGVNS. Trimming left V 5 bases short and J 7 bases short, with 6 bases between. CDR3 bases: TGTGCCAGCAGTTCAGAGAATGAGCAGTTCTTC. Its translation: CASSSENEQFF.

CDR3 region: CASNSGWRGGDEQFF. For the CDR3, the DNA is TGTGCCAGCAACTCAGGGTGGCGAGGGGGAGATGAGCAGTTCTTC. The V and J genes are TRBV13 and TRBJ2-1; tentative D call: TRBD1 (6 bases). The germline V and J ends were trimmed by 7 bases and 8 bases, with 21 bases remaining between them. Looked up from germline, CDR1 is PRHDT and CDR2 is FYEKMQ (reference sequence). The CDR3 sequence is 15 residues long.

This clonotype was recorded a few times. The chain couples TRBV24-1 to TRBJ2-1; 15 bases agree with TRBD2. From germline, CDR1 is KGHDR and CDR2 SFDVKD. The J segment lost 7 bases and the V segment lost 9 bases, leaving 15 bases of the junction unmatched. The CDR3 sequence is 18 residues long. CDR3 amino acids: CATSRDRGGTSGRNEQFF. CDR3 coding DNA: TGTGCCACCTCCCGGGACAGAGGGGGGACTAGCGGGAGGAATGAGCAGTTCTTC.

There are many counts of this clonotype. The chain couples TRBV12-3 or TRBV12-4 to TRBJ2-7; 11 positions match TRBD2. V shed 6 bases and J 0 bases; nucleotides not matched to a gene: 4. The CDR3 extends over 15 amino acids. CDR3 loop: CASSPTSGSSYEQYF. The CDR3 bases are TGTGCCAGCAGCCCTACTAGCGGGAGCTCCTACGAGCAGTACTTC.

This clonotype was observed a handful of times. The rearrangement uses TRBV5-1 and TRBJ1-3; 7 bases match TRBD1. With 0 bases clipped from V and 6 bases from J, the junction kept 6 bases outside the gene matches. The CDR3 extends over 15 amino acids. Germline loops: CDR1 SGHRS, CDR2 YFSETQ. The CDR3: CASSLARGTENTIYF. The CDR3 DNA is TGCGCCAGCAGCTTGGCACGAGGGACAGAAAACACCATATATTTT.

This clonotype has more than one count but fewer than ten. The CDR3 nucleotides are TGTGCCAGCAGCTTAGCGGGCAGGGCAGAAAAACTGTTTTTT. Its protein is CASSLAGRAEKLFF. The chain combines TRBV7-8 with TRBJ1-4; tentative D call: TRBD1 (5 bases). CDR3 length: 14 amino acids. Trimming removed 0 bases at V and 8 bases at J, with 10 bases between. Germline lookup yields CDR1 SGHVS and CDR2 FQNEAQ.

The chain employs TRBV12-5 and TRBJ2-5; TRBD2 matches 13 bases. CDR3 size: 15 residues. Germline V gene data show CDR1 as LGHNT and CDR2 as FRNRAP. With 4 bases clipped from V and 5 bases from J, the junction kept 4 bases outside the gene matches. In DNA, the CDR3 is TGTGCTAGTGGTTCTGGACTAGCGGGAGCGGAGACCCAGTACTTC. Protein sequence: CASGSGLAGAETQYF.

This clonotype was detected only a few times. The chain links TRBV20-1 to TRBJ2-5, with 10 bases matching TRBD2. Germline V gene sequence: CDR1 DFQATT, CDR2 SNEGSKA (reference sequence). The CDR3 runs 14 residues. V dropped 3 bases and J dropped 7; count of bases not matched to a gene: 8. CDR3 residues: CSARGSGRGGTQYF. As DNA, the CDR3 is TGCAGTGCTAGGGGCAGCGGGAGGGGTGGGACCCAGTACTTC.

This clonotype was recorded many times. CDR3 in amino acids: CASSLTGSRTDTQYF. The CDR3 coding sequence is TGTGCCAGCAGCTTAACCGGGAGTCGCACAGATACGCAGTATTTT. V gene TRBV7-3 combines with J gene TRBJ2-3; TRBD2 is a possible D gene (6 bases). The germline V gene has CDR1 SGHTA and CDR2 FQGTGA. The ends were cut back, 0 bases at V and 1 base at J, with 8 bases in the middle. The CDR3 loop spans 15 amino acids.

This clonotype was seen only a few times. V is TRBV28 and J is TRBJ2-7, with D hard to call. The CDR3 has 14 residues. The V gene's germline CDR1 is MDHEN and CDR2 SYDVKM. V gave up 7 bases and J gave up 0 bases, with 13 bases separating them. The CDR3 bases are TGTGCCAGCACCAAATACGGTAGCTCCTACGAGCAGTACTTC. Amino acids: CASTKYGSSYEQYF.

This clonotype turned up a few times. V is TRBV5-5 and J is TRBJ2-5; the match to TRBD2 covers 10 bases. This CDR3 comprises 17 residues. Germline CDR1 and CDR2: SGHKS and YYEKEE (reference sequence). V gave up 0 bases and J gave up 1 base; unmatched junction bases: 6. CDR3 nucleotides: TGTGCCAGCAGCTTGGGGGTGACTAGCGGGTCCCAAGAGACCCAGTACTTC. Its protein product is CASSLGVTSGSQETQYF.

This clonotype was detected only a few times. V usage is TRBV27 and J usage is TRBJ2-6, with no clear D. Germline V gene lookup returns CDR1 MNHEY and CDR2 SMNVEV (reference sequence). The CDR3 spans 16 residues. The ends were cut back, 3 bases at V and 2 bases at J, with 11 bases in the middle. The CDR3 reads CASSLGGQAGANVLTF. CDR3 nucleotides: TGTGCCAGCAGTTTGGGTGGCCAGGCTGGGGCCAACGTCCTGACTTTC. Looking up the rest from reference TRBV27 and TRBJ2-6 gives the full variable domain: EAQVTQNPRYLITVTGKKLTVTCSQNMNHEYMSWYRQDPGLGLRQIYYSMNVEVTDKGDVPEGYKVSRKEKRNFPLILESPSPNQTSLYFCASSLGGQAGANVLTFGAGSRLTVL.

CDR3: CASSLSSDSRSHEQYF. The DNA for the CDR3 is TGTGCCAGCAGCTTATCTAGCGACAGCCGGTCCCACGAGCAGTACTTC. J is TRBJ2-7 and V is TRBV7-2; a weak D match, TRBD2 (6 bases). Germline V gene sequence: CDR1 SGHTA, CDR2 FQGNSA. The CDR3 loop spans 16 amino acids. Trimming left V 2 bases short and J 5 bases short, with 19 bases between.

This clonotype has only a few counts. The chain links TRBV5-1 to TRBJ1-1; D not certain. This CDR3 is built from 14 residues. V shed 1 base and J shed 4 bases, with 11 bases lying between them. Germline lookup yields CDR1 SGHRS and CDR2 YFSETQ. The CDR3 is CASSLTPGGTEAFF. CDR3 nucleotides: TGCGCCAGCAGCTTGACCCCCGGCGGCACTGAAGCTTTCTTT.

The genes are TRBV15 and TRBJ2-5; 9 nucleotides agree with TRBD1. This CDR3 is 14 amino acids long. CDR1 LNHNV and CDR2 YYDKDF come from the germline V gene (reference sequence). V lost 3 bases to trimming and J lost 5 bases; unmatched junction nucleotides: 4. The CDR3 spells CATSRDRGGETQYF. CDR3 nucleotides: TGTGCCACCAGCAGGGACAGGGGAGGGGAGACCCAGTACTTC.

Only a few counts were recorded for this clonotype. The V gene is TRBV24-1, the J gene TRBJ2-2; no definite D call. V lost 3 bases and J lost 2, with 3 bases in between. CDR3 length: 13 amino acids. Germline CDR1 KGHDR, CDR2 SFDVKD. Here the CDR3 reads CATSDPNTGELFF. Written as DNA, the CDR3 is TGTGCCACCAGTGATCCCAACACCGGGGAGCTGTTTTTT.

This clonotype appeared a few times. This chain uses TRBV28 with TRBJ2-4; TRBD1 matches at 9 bases. CDR1 is MDHEN and CDR2 is SYDVKM in the germline V gene. Trimming cost V 2 bases and J 2 bases; bases outside gene matches: 10. This CDR3 spans 18 amino acids. CDR3 loop: CASSLGFGDRVSKNIQYF. CDR3 DNA sequence: TGTGCCAGCAGTTTAGGGTTTGGGGACAGGGTTTCCAAAAACATTCAGTACTTC.

The rearrangement joins TRBV6-5 to TRBJ2-1; TRBD1 matches at 9 bases. V lost 1 base to trimming and J lost 9 bases; unmatched junction nucleotides: 7. The germline V gene has CDR1 MNHEY and CDR2 SVGAGI. The CDR3 loop spans 15 amino acids. CDR3 in amino acids: CASSYLGQGIVEQFF. CDR3 bases: TGTGCCAGCAGTTACTTGGGACAGGGTATTGTTGAGCAGTTCTTC.

This clonotype was seen a few times. This chain connects TRBV12-3 or TRBV12-4 to TRBJ1-5; no firm D call. The CDR3 length is 14 residues. V was clipped by 1 base and J by 3 bases, with 7 bases between them. The CDR3 protein is CASSLGWNNQPQHF. The CDR3 DNA sequence: TGTGCCAGCAGTTTAGGGTGGAACAATCAGCCCCAGCATTTT.

The chain uses TRBV20-1 and TRBJ2-1; 7 bases line up with TRBD2. The germline gives CDR1 DFQATT, CDR2 SNEGSKA (reference sequence). This CDR3 region has 13 residues. After removal of 3 bases from V and 5 bases from J, the junction contained 4 bases not matched to a gene. CDR3 DNA sequence: TGCAGTGCTAGGCTAGCGGTACACAATGAGCAGTTCTTC. It encodes CSARLAVHNEQFF.